This T cell receptor beta chain stems from a study of shared clonotypes between healthy human individuals. Findings of the study overall: Naive subsets, compared against memory subsets, generally had larger estimated richness values. When naive CD4 clonotypes were compared across several donors, around 5% were shared.

For this clone: Its antigen remains unidentified.

Data came from immunoSEQ multiplex PCR; TCRdb stores just in-frame clones and leaves some out. The profile shows about 2.4 million clones, over 85% of them singletons. This clonotype was sampled from a man younger than 35 in good health. Source material: naive CD4+ T cells sorted from blood. Subset of the sample: CD45RA+ positively selected.

For the CDR3, the DNA is TGTGCCAGCAGCTCACAGGGGTCGGGGAACGAGCAGTACTTC. Translated: CASSSQGSGNEQYF. The V call is TRBV5-8, the J call TRBJ2-7, with 7 bases that match TRBD1. The CDR3 runs to 14 residues. The trim removed 3 bases at V and 5 bases at J, leaving 8 bases unmatched. The germline V gene has CDR1 SGHTS and CDR2 YDEGEE. Full variable domain (missing parts from reference TRBV5-8 and TRBJ2-7): EAGVTQSPTHLIKTRGQQATLRCSPISGHTSVYWYQQALGLGLQFLLWYDEGEERNRGNFPPRFSGRQFPNYSSELNVNALELEDSALYLCASSSQGSGNEQYFGPGTRLTVT.